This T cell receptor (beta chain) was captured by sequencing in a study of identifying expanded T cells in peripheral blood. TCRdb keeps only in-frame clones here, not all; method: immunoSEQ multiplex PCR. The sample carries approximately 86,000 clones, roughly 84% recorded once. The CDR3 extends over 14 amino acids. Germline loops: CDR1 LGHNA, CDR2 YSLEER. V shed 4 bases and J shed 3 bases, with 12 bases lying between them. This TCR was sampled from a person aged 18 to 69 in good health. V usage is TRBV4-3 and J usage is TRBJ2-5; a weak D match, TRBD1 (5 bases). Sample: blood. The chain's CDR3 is CASSPGINKETQYF. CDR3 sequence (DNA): TGCGCCAGCAGCCCAGGGATCAATAAAGAGACCCAGTACTTC.